These 3 T cell receptor beta chains share one sample of origin, sequenced in a study of T cell responses to AZD1222 COVID-19 vaccine. Libraries were prepared by immunoSEQ multiplex PCR; TCRdb keeps only in-frame clonotypes and omits some of them. In the table there are fewer than 250,000 clones, 85% to 95% of which are singletons. The sample was peripheral blood, taken on day 0 of AZD1222 vaccination. These receptor sequences come from an adult in good health.

This clone was seen more than once but under ten times. The V call is TRBV2, the J call TRBJ1-5; D remains ambiguous. The CDR3 has 12 amino acids. With 4 bases removed from V and 7 bases from J, the gap between germline ends came to 8 bases. Per the germline V gene, CDR1 is SNHLY and CDR2 is FYNNEI. CDR3 loop: CASSASLQPQHF. CDR3 sequence (DNA): TGTGCCAGCAGTGCCTCCTTGCAGCCCCAGCATTTT. Full variable domain (rest looked up from reference TRBV2 and TRBJ1-5): EPEVTQTPSHQVTQMGQEVILRCVPISNHLYFYWYRQILGQKVEFLVSFYNNEISEKSEIFDDQFSVERPDGSNFTLKIRSTKLEDSAMYFCASSASLQPQHFGDGTRLSIL.

This chain uses TRBV5-4 with TRBJ1-2; D gene uncertain. CDR3 length: 13 amino acids. Germline CDR1 and CDR2: SGHNT and YYREEE (reference sequence). The V end was cut by 0 bases, the J end by 4 bases, with 7 bases between. CDR3 loop: CASSLDKAYGYTF. CDR3 DNA sequence: TGTGCCAGCAGCTTGGATAAAGCCTATGGCTACACCTTC.

The chain carries TRBV2 and TRBJ1-1; D possibly corresponds to TRBD1 (6 bases). This CDR3 region has 15 residues. V dropped 6 bases and J dropped 5 bases, with 19 bases sitting between them. Germline V gene sequence: CDR1 SNHLY, CDR2 FYNNEI. The CDR3 region is CASRTNPGRGTEAFF. CDR3 coding DNA: TGTGCCAGCAGAACTAATCCGGGCAGGGGAACTGAAGCTTTCTTT. The full variable domain, with the rest looked up from reference TRBV2 and TRBJ1-1, is EPEVTQTPSHQVTQMGQEVILRCVPISNHLYFYWYRQILGQKVEFLVSFYNNEISEKSEIFDDQFSVERPDGSNFTLKIRSTKLEDSAMYFCASRTNPGRGTEAFFGQGTRLTVV.